The present T cell receptor (beta chain) was sequenced within a study of cytomegalovirus exposure and HLA in healthy donors (dated by TCRdb to about 2017). General notes on the study: In an earlier analysis of under 600 of the donors, approximately 300 Gb of sequence data and 117 million unique TCR beta sequences from approximately 180 million T cells were reported. Typing coverage differed by locus: A, B, C, DRB1 and DQB1 were typed in roughly 629-630 donors, DQA1 in 500 to 550, DPA1 in over 600, and DPB1 in around 490. A later analysis re-analyzed previously published TCR beta repertoires from hundreds of donors and added high-resolution HLA genotyping to study TCR occurrence patterns. An earlier analysis of some 500 of the donors applied high-throughput TCR beta sequencing to assess whether each TCR beta V gene segment acted as functional or pseudogenic. All discovery cohort repertoires had been generated on a single sequencing platform. To predict cytomegalovirus infection status, the study brought together high-throughput TCR immunosequencing, statistical association of individual TCRs with disease status, and machine learning. A later genetic analysis took genome-wide SNP genotypes for about three fifths of the 666 donors and used that subset as a discovery cohort. Approximately 310 gigabases of sequencing data and 91 million or so unique TCR sequences made up an early release that covered several hundred HLA-typed donors. The T cell repertoires of roughly 660 subjects were profiled by immunosequencing and related to cytomegalovirus serostatus. Alongside the repertoire data, information on donor age, sex, ethnicity and CMV serostatus was compiled. HLA typing included class I and class II loci at four-digit resolution. Besides the first cohort of 666 subjects, a separate validation cohort made up of 120 different subjects was used. Of the roughly 400 genotyped donors, 65% to 90% fell in the genetic ancestry cluster associated with self-reported Caucasian donors. Roughly 5 DR-DQ haplotypes were handled as single units for association and clustering, since linkage in the cohort was strong. Rather than drawing on any new phenotypic data, the later analysis identified candidate immune exposures from TCR beta sequences and the way those sequences occurred across donors. The study aimed to test whether cataloging public T cell receptors could reveal signatures of past pathogen exposure. Among some 410 genotyped donors of the cohort, an average of around 240,000 unique TCR beta nucleotide sequences was sequenced per donor, of which 15% to 20% were non-productive. Here is what the overall study found, with its caveats: An earlier analysis of 587 of the donors showed that most TCR beta V segments appeared in productive rearrangements either about 87% or about 30% of the time, which broadly matched IMGT annotations. Presence/absence analyses assumed roughly uniform sequencing depth across donors, an assumption that may not hold. A later genetic analysis reported fewer N-insertions in productive TCRs among donors in an Asian-associated ancestry cluster than the roughly 700-donor mean. A further reported finding was that TCR beta sequences accurately predicted the HLA-A and HLA-B alleles for most subjects in the first cohort. A cluster of highly shared sequence variants was judged likely to represent a technical artifact of the sequencing pipeline. In a later analysis, around 17,000 TCR beta sequences were associated with specific HLA alleles at a false discovery rate of 0.05. Because counts were too low, about 15 rarely observed V segments, including chromosome 9 orphons, were left out of the earlier analysis of 500 to 650 of the donors. A total of fewer than 200 TCR beta chains were listed by the study as associated with cytomegalovirus. In vitro tests confirmed that a few of the cytomegalovirus-associated TCR beta chains recognize cytomegalovirus antigens. Some IMGT-functional V segments, including TRBV6-2 and TRBV6-3, could not be told apart with the 87-base-pair reads, so those segments were excluded. Linkage disequilibrium might explain the correlated functional status among segregating V segments, but an unknown experimental factor could not be excluded. HLA typing was unavailable for some donors at each locus, so association tests used only the typed subset. Most TCR sequences were seen in very few donors, while some public TCRs were found in many individuals. Cytomegalovirus status was reported to be diagnosed by the classifier with high specificity and sensitivity in both the original and validation cohorts. The authors suggested that the approach could potentially be extended to other disease states and immunological phenotypes. In a later analysis, HLA-associated TCR beta chains showed more clonal expansion and lower generation probabilities than non-associated chains that were equally common. CMV serostatus was the only immune exposure information available for the cohort. When HLA alleles, especially DR and DQ, strongly co-occurred, TCR associations were difficult to assign to individual alleles. In a later analysis, several top co-occurrence clusters were reported to appear linked to parvovirus B19, influenza, CMV and Epstein-Barr virus. According to a later analysis, most CMV-associated TCR beta chains appeared to be HLA-restricted, and the HLA associations seemed to be driven largely by CMV exposure. An association between a missense DCLRE1C variant and V-gene and J-gene trimming of TCR beta chains was found in a later genetic analysis and replicated in an independent cohort. Only TCR beta chains were sequenced in this cohort, and the absence of alpha or paired-chain data limited detectable features. In a later analysis, the rate of TCR association differed among HLA loci, with DRB1 alleles having the most associated TCRs and HLA-C alleles having the fewest.

Receptors were amplified or captured by the immunoSEQ multiplex PCR assay. The multiplex PCR relied on a mix of 60 forward primers for TCR Vbeta segments and 13 reverse primers for TCR Jbeta segments. Amplification of the CDR3 region of rearranged TCR beta genes was performed with a multiplex PCR assay on genomic DNA. The Illumina HiSeq System was used to sequence the amplified TCR beta libraries as 87-base-pair reads. The authors' pipeline ran thus. In a later analysis, some 80 million unique TCR beta chains were counted across the 500 to 700 repertoires, and approximately 11 million of these chains were shared by at least two donors. To remove PCR and sequencing errors, raw reads were error-corrected and collapsed into unique sequences using a nearest-neighbor algorithm that merged closely related sequences. Alignment of CDR3 sequences to IMGT reference sequences was used to assign V, D and J gene segments. For a sequence to be retained, a match of at least six nucleotides to both a V gene segment and a J gene segment was required. Rearrangements were classified as productive when the CDR3 lacked stop codons and remained in frame with V and J, and all other rearrangements were classified as non-productive. Following IMGT convention, CDR3 was defined as the stretch from the second conserved V-encoded cysteine up to the conserved J-encoded phenylalanine. Sequences without an unambiguous match to a single V gene segment were excluded from the earlier analysis of 450 to 750 of the donors. In an earlier analysis of a few hundred of the donors, V segments were called functional above 56.7% productive rearrangements and were called segregating when the between-donor standard deviation exceeded 5%. A statistical classification framework was built to diagnose cytomegalovirus status from the catalog of TCR beta chain sequences. V and J gene assignment, in a later analysis, came from comparing TCR nucleotide sequences with IMGT/GENE-DB human TR gene sequences. A later analysis assigned CDR3 sequences and most-parsimonious VDJ recombination scenarios with the TCRdist pipeline. In a later analysis, each TCR beta chain was defined by its CDR3 amino acid sequence together with its V-gene family, and reads without a unique V-gene family were excluded. A later analysis removed 500 to 650 highly shared, low-generation-probability nucleotide sequences to deal with suspected cross-contamination and a sequencing artifact. A later analysis calculated a clonal expansion index for each public chain from normalized within-repertoire ranks of inferred template counts. A later analysis computed generation probabilities with a VDJ recombination model fitted to out-of-frame rearrangements, and checked the results against IGoR. In a later analysis, TCR-TCR, TCR-HLA and TCR-CMV co-occurrence was scored with hypergeometric tests, and a repertoire-size bias correction was applied to TCR pairs. To estimate false discovery rates, a later analysis permuted the HLA or CMV assignments 20 times. A later analysis grouped co-occurring TCRs with DBSCAN, adding TCRdist sequence similarity when clustering within HLA-allele-positive subsets. For co-occurrence clustering, repertoires with fewer than 30,000 or more than 120,000 public chains were excluded, along with five or six repertoires with anomalous nucleotide sharing. This immuneACCESS table, as held by TCRdb, lists in-frame sequences with V and J called but not all clones. Of the missing ones, under half trace to an unresolved V gene in checked studies; the others have no known cause. That table is the source of V, J and clone size, and D and trimming were worked out from the DNA. Counted in this sample were roughly 150,000 clones; around 85% of them appeared once. Of the sample, 1% falls within the top ten clones.

In total, 500 to 700 healthy bone marrow donors made up the cohort. At the time of sampling, every cohort member was nominally healthy, though immune exposures that went unrecorded were likely present. The donor tested CMV seronegative, placing the donor among the 350 or so seronegative members of the cohort. Each donor provided a peripheral blood sample, and peripheral blood mononuclear cells were used for TCR beta sequencing. The Qiagen DNeasy Blood Extraction Kit was used to extract genomic DNA from the blood cell samples. Regarding this clone: This clone's antigen is unknown. Base quality data are lacking; no much larger clone is found one base away.

Trimming takes 3 bases off V and 4 bases off J; junction bases not matched to a gene: 10. The germline V gene (reference sequence) provides CDR1 LNHNV and CDR2 YYDKDF. The CDR3 contains 16 residues, cysteine and phenylalanine counted. Only the CDR3 part of the read is kept: 48 bases, read in frame from the first base. This TCR derives from a boy aged 2 to 10 in good health and CMV-seronegative. This chain joins TRBV15 to TRBJ1-2, with 8 bases in between that match TRBD1. Sequenced: PBMCs. Here the CDR3 is given as CATSRTDRGSFYGYTF. The DNA sequence is as follows: TGTGCCACCAGCAGGACTGACAGGGGCTCATTCTATGGCTACACCTTC.